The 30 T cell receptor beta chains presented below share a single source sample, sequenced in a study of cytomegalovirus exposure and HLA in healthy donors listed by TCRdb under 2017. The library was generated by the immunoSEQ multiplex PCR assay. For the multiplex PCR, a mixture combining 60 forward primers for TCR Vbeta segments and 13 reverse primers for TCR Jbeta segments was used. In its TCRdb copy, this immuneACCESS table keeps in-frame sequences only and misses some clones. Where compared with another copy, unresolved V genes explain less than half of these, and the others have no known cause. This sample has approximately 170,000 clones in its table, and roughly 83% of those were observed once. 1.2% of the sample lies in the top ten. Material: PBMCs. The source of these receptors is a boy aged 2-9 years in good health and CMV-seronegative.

CDR3 sequence: CASSVTILQETQYF. CDR3 nucleotide sequence: TGTGCCAGCAGTGTAACTATTCTCCAAGAGACCCAGTACTTC. This sequence joins TRBV6-1 and TRBJ2-5; D gene unclear. The CDR3 extends over 14 amino acids. V was pared by 4 bases and J by 1 base, with 10 bases between. Looked up from germline, CDR1 is MNHNS and CDR2 is SASEGT.

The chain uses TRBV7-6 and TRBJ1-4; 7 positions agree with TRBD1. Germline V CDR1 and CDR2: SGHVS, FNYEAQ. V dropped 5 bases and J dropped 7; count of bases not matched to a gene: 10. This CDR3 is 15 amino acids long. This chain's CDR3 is CASSLKTGVFEKLFF. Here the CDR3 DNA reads TGTGCCAGCAGCCTAAAAACAGGGGTCTTTGAAAAACTGTTTTTT.

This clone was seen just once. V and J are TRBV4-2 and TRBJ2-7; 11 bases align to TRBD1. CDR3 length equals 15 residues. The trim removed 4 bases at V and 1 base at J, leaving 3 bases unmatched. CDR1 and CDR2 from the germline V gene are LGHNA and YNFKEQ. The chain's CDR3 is CASSLRDRGSYEQYF. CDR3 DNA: TGTGCCAGCAGCCTCCGGGACAGGGGGTCCTACGAGCAGTACTTC.

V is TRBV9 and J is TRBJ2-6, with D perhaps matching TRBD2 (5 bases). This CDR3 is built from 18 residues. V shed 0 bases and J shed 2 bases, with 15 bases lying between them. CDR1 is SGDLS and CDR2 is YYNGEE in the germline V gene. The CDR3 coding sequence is TGTGCCAGCAGCGTAGATGGTGGAGTCGGGGCTGGGGCCAACGTCCTGACTTTC. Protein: CASSVDGGVGAGANVLTF.

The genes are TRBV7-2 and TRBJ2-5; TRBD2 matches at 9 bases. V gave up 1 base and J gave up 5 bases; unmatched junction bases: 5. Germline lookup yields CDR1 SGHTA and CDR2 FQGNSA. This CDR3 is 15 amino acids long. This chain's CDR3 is CASSLVGLARETQYF. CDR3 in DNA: TGTGCCAGCAGCTTAGTGGGACTAGCCCGGGAGACCCAGTACTTC.

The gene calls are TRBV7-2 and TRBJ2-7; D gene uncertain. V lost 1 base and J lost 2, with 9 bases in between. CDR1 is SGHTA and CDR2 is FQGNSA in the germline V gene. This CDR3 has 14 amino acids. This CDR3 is CASSLGHPPYEQYF. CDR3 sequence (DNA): TGTGCCAGCAGCTTAGGGCATCCCCCCTACGAGCAGTACTTC.

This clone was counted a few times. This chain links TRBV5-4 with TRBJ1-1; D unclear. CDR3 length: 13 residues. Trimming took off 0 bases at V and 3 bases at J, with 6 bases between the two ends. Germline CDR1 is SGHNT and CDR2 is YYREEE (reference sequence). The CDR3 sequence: CASSLARDTEAFF. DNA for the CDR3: TGTGCCAGCAGCTTGGCTAGAGACACTGAAGCTTTCTTT. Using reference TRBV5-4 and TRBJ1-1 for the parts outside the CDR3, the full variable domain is ETGVTQSPTHLIKTRGQQVTLRCSSQSGHNTVSWYQQALGQGPQFIFQYYREEENGRGNFPPRFSGLQFPNYSSELNVNALELDDSALYLCASSLARDTEAFFGQGTRLTVV.

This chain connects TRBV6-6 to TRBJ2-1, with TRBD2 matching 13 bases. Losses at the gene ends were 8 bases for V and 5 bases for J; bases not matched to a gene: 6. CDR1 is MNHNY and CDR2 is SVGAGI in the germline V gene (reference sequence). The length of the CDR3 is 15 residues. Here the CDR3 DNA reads TGTGCCAGCGGCAAAACTAGCGGGAGGGACAATGAGCAGTTCTTC. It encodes CASGKTSGRDNEQFF.

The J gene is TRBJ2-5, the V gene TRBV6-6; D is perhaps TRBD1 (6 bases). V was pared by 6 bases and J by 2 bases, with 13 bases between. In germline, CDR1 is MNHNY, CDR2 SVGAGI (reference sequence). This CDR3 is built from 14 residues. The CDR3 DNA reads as TGTGCCAGCAGCCCAGGGACAAAACAAGAGACCCAGTACTTC. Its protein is CASSPGTKQETQYF.

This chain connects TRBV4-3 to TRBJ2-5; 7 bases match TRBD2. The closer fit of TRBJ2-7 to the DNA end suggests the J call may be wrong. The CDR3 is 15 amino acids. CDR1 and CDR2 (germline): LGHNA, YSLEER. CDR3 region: CASSQVPSGLYEQYF. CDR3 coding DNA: TGCGCCAGCAGCCAAGTCCCTAGCGGCCTCTACGAGCAGTACTTC.

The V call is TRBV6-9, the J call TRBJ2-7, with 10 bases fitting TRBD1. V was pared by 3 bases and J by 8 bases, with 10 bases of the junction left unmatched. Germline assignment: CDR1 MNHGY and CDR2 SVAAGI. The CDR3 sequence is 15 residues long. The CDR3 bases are TGTGCCAGCAGTTACGGGACAGGGGTGGAGGAGAAGCAGTACGTC. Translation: CASSYGTGVEEKQYV.

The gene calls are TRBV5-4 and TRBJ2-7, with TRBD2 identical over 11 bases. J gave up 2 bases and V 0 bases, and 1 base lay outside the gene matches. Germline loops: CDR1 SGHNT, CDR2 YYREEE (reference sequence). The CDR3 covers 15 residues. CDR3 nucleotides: TGTGCCAGCAGCTTGGGACTAGCGGGAACCTACGAGCAGTACTTC. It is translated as CASSLGLAGTYEQYF.

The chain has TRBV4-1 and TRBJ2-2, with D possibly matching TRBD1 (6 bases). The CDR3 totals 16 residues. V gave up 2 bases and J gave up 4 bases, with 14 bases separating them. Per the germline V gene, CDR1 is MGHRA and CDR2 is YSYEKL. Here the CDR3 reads CASSQILGTPTGELFF. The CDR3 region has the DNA TGCGCCAGCAGCCAAATACTAGGGACACCCACCGGGGAGCTGTTTTTT.

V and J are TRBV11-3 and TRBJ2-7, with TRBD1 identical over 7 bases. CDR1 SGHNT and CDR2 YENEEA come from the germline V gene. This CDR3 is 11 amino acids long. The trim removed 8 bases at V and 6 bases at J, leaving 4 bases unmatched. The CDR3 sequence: CASRQGTEQYV. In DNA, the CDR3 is TGTGCCAGCCGACAGGGTACCGAGCAGTACGTC.

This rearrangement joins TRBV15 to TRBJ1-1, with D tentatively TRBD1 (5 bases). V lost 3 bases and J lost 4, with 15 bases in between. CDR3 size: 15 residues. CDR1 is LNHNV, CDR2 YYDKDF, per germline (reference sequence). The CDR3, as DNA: TGTGCCACCAGCAGGGCGGGGGGAGAGACCACTGAAGCTTTCTTT. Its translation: CATSRAGGETTEAFF.

The DNA of the CDR3 is TGCGCCAGCAGCTTGGACGGGACTAGCGGGAGCTACGAGCAGTACTTC. This gives the protein CASSLDGTSGSYEQYF. The genes are TRBV5-1 and TRBJ2-7; 14 bases match TRBD2. CDR1 SGHRS and CDR2 YFSETQ come from the germline V gene. The CDR3 loop spans 16 amino acids. Trimming cost V 0 bases and J 3 bases; bases outside gene matches: 2.

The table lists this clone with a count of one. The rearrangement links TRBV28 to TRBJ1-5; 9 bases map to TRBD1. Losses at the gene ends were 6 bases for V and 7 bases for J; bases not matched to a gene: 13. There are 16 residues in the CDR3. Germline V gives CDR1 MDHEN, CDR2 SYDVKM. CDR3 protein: CASSPPGQGSGQPQHF. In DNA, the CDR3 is TGTGCCAGCAGCCCCCCCGGACAGGGGTCGGGGCAGCCCCAGCATTTT.

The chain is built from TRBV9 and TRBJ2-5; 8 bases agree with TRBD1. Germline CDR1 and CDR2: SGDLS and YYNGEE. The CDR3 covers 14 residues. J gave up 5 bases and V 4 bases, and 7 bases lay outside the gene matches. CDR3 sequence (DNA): TGTGCCAGCAGCCTACCCGGGACAGGCGAGACCCAGTACTTC. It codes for CASSLPGTGETQYF. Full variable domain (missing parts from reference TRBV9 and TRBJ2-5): DSGVTQTPKHLITATGQRVTLRCSPRSGDLSVYWYQQSLDQGLQFLIQYYNGEERAKGNILERFSAQQFPDLHSELNLSSLELGDSALYFCASSLPGTGETQYFGPGTRLLVL.

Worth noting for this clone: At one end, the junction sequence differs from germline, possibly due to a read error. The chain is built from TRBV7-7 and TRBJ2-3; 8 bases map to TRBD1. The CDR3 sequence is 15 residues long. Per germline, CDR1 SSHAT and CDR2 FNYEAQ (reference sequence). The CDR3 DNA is TGTGCTAGCAGCCCATTGGGACAGGGCACAGATACGCAGTATTTT. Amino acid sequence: CASSPLGQGTDTQYF.

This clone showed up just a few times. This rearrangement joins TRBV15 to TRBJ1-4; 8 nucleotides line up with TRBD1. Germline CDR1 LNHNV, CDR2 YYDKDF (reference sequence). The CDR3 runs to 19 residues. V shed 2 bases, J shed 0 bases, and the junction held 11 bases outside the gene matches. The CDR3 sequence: CATSRCTPGQEATNEKLFF. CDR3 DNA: TGTGCCACCAGCAGATGTACTCCGGGACAGGAAGCAACTAATGAAAAACTGTTTTTT.

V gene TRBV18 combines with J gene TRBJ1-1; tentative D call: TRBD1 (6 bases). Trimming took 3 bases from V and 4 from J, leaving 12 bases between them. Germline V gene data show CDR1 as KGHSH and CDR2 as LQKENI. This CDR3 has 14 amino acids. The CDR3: CASSPKQGFTEAFF. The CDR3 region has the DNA TGTGCCAGCTCACCGAAACAGGGCTTCACTGAAGCTTTCTTT.

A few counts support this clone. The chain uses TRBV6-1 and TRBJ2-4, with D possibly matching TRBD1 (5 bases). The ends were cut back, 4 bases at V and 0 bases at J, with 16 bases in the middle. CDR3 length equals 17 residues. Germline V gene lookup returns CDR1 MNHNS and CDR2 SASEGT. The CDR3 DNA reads TGTGCCAGCAGTGTACGTGGGGCTCCTTCAGCCAAAAACATTCAGTACTTC. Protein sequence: CASSVRGAPSAKNIQYF.

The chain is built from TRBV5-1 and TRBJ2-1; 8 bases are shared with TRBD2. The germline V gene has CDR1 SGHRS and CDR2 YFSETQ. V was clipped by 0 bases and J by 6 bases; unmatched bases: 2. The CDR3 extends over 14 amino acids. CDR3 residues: CASSLAGTSNEQFF. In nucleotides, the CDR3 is TGCGCCAGCAGCTTGGCCGGGACTAGCAATGAGCAGTTCTTC.

CDR3 DNA: TGTGCCAGCAGTTACTCTTCTAACTTGAGCTCCTACGAGCAGTACTTC. Translated: CASSYSSNLSSYEQYF. V and J are TRBV6-6 and TRBJ2-7; D gene uncertain. This CDR3 is 16 amino acids long. CDR1 MNHNY and CDR2 SVGAGI come from the germline V gene (reference sequence). The ends were cut back, 0 bases at V and 0 bases at J, with 12 bases in the middle.

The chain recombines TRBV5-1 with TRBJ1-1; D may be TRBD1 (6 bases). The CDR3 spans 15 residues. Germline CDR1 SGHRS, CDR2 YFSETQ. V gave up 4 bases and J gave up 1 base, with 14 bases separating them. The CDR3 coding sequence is TGCGCCAGCAGCAAATCTCGGACAGAGAACACTGAAGCTTTCTTT. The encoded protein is CASSKSRTENTEAFF.

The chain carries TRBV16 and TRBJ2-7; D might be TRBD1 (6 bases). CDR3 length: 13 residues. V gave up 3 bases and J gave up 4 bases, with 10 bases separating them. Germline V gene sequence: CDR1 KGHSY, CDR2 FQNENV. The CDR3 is CASSQRQAYEQYF. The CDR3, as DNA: TGTGCCAGCAGCCAGAGACAGGCTTACGAGCAGTACTTC.

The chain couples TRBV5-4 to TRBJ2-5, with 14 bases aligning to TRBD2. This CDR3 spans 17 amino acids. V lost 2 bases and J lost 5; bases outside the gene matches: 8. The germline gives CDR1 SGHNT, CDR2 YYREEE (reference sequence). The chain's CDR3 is CASSLYSGLAGGETQYF. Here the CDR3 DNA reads TGTGCCAGCAGCTTATATTCAGGACTAGCGGGAGGTGAGACCCAGTACTTC.

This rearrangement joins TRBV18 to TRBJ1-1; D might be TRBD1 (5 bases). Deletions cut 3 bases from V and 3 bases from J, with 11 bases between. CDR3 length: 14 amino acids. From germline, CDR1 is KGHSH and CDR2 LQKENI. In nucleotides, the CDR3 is TGTGCCAGCTCACCCCAGGGTACGGACACTGAAGCTTTCTTT. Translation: CASSPQGTDTEAFF.

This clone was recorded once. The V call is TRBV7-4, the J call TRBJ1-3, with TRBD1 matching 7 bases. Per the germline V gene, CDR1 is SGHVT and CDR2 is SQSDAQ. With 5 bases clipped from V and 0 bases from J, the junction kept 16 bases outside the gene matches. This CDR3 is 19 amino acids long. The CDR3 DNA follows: TGTGCCAGCAGCGAAAGGACAGGTAAGCCTCAAGACTCTGGAAACACCATATATTTT. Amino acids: CASSERTGKPQDSGNTIYF.

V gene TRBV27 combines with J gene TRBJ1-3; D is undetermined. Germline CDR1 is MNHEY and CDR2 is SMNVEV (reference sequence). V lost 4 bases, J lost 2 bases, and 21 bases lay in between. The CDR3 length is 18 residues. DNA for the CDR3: TGTGCCAGCAGTTCTTCCAGTTCGTCCAGACAAGCTGGAAACACCATATATTTT. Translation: CASSSSSSSRQAGNTIYF.